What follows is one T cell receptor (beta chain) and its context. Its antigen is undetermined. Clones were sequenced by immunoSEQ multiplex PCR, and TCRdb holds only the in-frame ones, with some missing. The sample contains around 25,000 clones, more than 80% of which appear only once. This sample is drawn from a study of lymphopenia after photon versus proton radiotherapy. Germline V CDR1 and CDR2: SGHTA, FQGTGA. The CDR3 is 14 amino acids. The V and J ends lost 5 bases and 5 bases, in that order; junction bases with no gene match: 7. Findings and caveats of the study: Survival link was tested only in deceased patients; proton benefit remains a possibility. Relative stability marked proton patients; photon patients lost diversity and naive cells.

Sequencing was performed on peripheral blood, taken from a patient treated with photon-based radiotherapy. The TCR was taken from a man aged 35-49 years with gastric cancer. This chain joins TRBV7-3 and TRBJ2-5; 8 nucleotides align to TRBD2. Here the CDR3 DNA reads TGTGCCAGCAGCCCCGCGGGGGGCTTGGAGACCCAGTACTTC. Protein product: CASSPAGGLETQYF.